The 5 T cell receptor beta chains in this list originate from one sample, sequenced in a study of type 1 regulatory T cells. Using its own MiXCR run on the reads, TCRdb lists one record per CDR3 protein. The sample lists 80,000 to 100,000 distinct CDR3 sequences, roughly 30% occurring once. The sequencing input was CD4+ T cells, either the whole sample or a sorted fraction (not recorded which). These TCRs come from a human donor in good health.

The chain links TRBV12-3 or TRBV12-4 to TRBJ2-1, with D unresolved. This CDR3 has 12 residues. The ends were cut back, 1 base at V and 8 bases at J, with 6 bases in the middle. CDR3 in amino acids: CASSLVMDEQFF. CDR3 sequence (DNA): TGTGCCAGCAGTTTAGTTATGGATGAGCAGTTCTTC.

The V call is TRBV20-1, the J call TRBJ2-1; D is perhaps TRBD2 (5 bases). This CDR3 has 14 amino acids. Germline V gene lookup returns CDR1 DFQATT and CDR2 SNEGSKA (reference sequence). Trimming took 5 bases from V and 6 from J, leaving 17 bases between them. The CDR3 here is CSAAGLAGFNEQFF. CDR3 nucleotide sequence: TGCAGTGCTGCTGGGCTTGCGGGTTTCAATGAGCAGTTCTTC.

This chain links TRBV6-5 with TRBJ2-2; 11 nucleotides match TRBD2. With 7 bases clipped from V and 7 bases from J, the junction kept 8 bases outside the gene matches. The CDR3 is made up of 15 amino acids. CDR1 and CDR2 (germline): MNHEY, SVGAGI. The CDR3 sequence: CASIRLAGGVGELFF. The DNA for the CDR3 is TGTGCCAGCATCCGGTTAGCGGGAGGGGTCGGGGAGCTGTTTTTT.

This chain uses TRBV5-1 with TRBJ1-6, with D maybe TRBD1 (6 bases). V was clipped by 0 bases and J by 9 bases, with 10 bases between them. The germline V gene encodes CDR1 SGHRS and CDR2 YFSETQ. CDR3 length: 14 amino acids. This chain's CDR3 is CASSLDRAGSPLHF. CDR3 in DNA: TGCGCCAGCAGCTTGGACAGGGCCGGTTCACCCCTCCACTTT.

This sequence joins TRBV6-2 or TRBV6-3 and TRBJ1-5; 7 bases are a match to TRBD1. Germline CDR1 and CDR2: MNHEY and SVGEGT. The V gene end was trimmed by 3 bases and the J gene end by 0 bases; junction bases not matched to a gene: 8. This CDR3 has 17 amino acids. Here the CDR3 DNA reads TGTGCCAGCAGTTATCTGGACAGGAAGAATAGCAATCAGCCCCAGCATTTT. Translated, it gives CASSYLDRKNSNQPQHF.